What follows are 2 T cell receptor beta chains derived from one specimen sequenced in a study of T cell responses to AZD1222 COVID-19 vaccine. The assay was immunoSEQ multiplex PCR, and TCRdb's table has in-frame clones only and misses some. Of about 96,000 clones listed, 90% are singletons. The sequenced sample was peripheral blood, obtained on day 0 of AZD1222 vaccination. These receptors came from an adult in good health.

The rearrangement joins TRBV29-1 to TRBJ2-2; TRBD2 matches 7 bases. The trim removed 5 bases at V and 13 bases at J, leaving 7 bases unmatched. Germline loops: CDR1 SQVTM, CDR2 ANQGSEA. This CDR3 contains 11 residues. CDR3 nucleotide sequence: TGCAGCGTTTCTCCTAGCGGAGGGCTGTTTTTT. It specifies CSVSPSGGLFF.

The V call is TRBV11-2, the J call TRBJ2-7; D possibly corresponds to TRBD1 (6 bases). CDR3 length equals 13 residues. Per the germline V gene, CDR1 is SGHAT and CDR2 is FQNNGV. Trimming took off 5 bases at V and 3 bases at J, with 11 bases between the two ends. The CDR3 sequence: CASSTGQHYEQYF. In nucleotides, the CDR3 is TGTGCCAGCAGCACCGGACAGCACTACGAGCAGTACTTC.